This TCR beta chain came from a study of blood T cells in healthy people across ages. To note about this clonotype: A junction end diverges from the germline sequence, so it may reflect a read error.

Each sample yielded at least 6 micrograms of PBMC total RNA. The CDR3 is 16 residues long. CDR1 is LNHNV and CDR2 is YYDKDF in the germline V gene (reference sequence). It was with a sample-barcoded 5' primer and a J-beta primer mix that a second PCR of about 7 to 12 cycles was run. At least 3 million CDR3-containing paired-end reads were obtained per sample. TCRdb itself ran the 5' RACE reads through MiXCR, one entry per CDR3 protein. The profile shows some 760,000 distinct CDR3 sequences, approximately 25% of them singletons. These same records also appear under a second study, on T cells of mothers and their children. That publication notes: The sample comes from 8 or 9 healthy Caucasian donors: mothers and children.

Specimen: blood. The sequence derives from a boy younger than 18 in good health. This sequence joins TRBV15 and TRBJ1-3; D is possibly TRBD1 (5 bases). CDR3 coding DNA: TGTGCCGCCAGCTTTTACGGGACTACCTCTGGAAACACCATATATTTT. It translates to CAASFYGTTSGNTIYF.